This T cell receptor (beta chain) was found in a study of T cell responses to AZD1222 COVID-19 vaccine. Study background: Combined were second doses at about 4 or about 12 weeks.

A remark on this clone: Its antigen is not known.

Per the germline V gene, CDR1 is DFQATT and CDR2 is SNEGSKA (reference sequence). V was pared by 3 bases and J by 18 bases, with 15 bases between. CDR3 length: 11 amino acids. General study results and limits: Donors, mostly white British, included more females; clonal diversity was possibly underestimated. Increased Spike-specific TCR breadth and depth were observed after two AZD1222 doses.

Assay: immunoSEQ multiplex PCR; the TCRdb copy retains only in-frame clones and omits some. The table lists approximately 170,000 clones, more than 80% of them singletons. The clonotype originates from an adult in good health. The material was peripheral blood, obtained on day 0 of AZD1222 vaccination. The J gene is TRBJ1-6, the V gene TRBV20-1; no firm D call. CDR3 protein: CSAREVVASHF. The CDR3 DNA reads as TGCAGTGCTAGGGAGGTGGTGGCATCCCACTTT.